Shown below are 20 T cell receptor beta chains from a single sample sequenced in a study of blood T cell repertoires in COVID-19. The repertoire was sequenced with immunoSEQ multiplex PCR; TCRdb's copy has only in-frame clones and lacks some. The data hold 400,000 to 500,000 clones, with about 88% observed a single time. Sequencing was done on a sample of PBMCs or T cells enriched from blood (not recorded which). The receptors originated from a woman between 18 and 30 years old who had been exposed to COVID-19.

The chain is built from TRBV6-2 or TRBV6-3 and TRBJ2-2; 7 bases are a match to TRBD1. This CDR3 is built from 15 residues. J was trimmed by 4 bases and V by 6 bases; bases with no gene match: 8. Germline V CDR1 and CDR2: MNHEY, SVGEGT. The CDR3 coding sequence is TGTGCCAGCAGCCCACGACAGGGCCCCACCGGGGAGCTGTTTTTT. Translating it yields CASSPRQGPTGELFF.

This CDR3 is CASSLGSGRATDTQYF. The CDR3 DNA reads as TGTGCCAGCAGCTTAGGGAGCGGGAGGGCCACAGATACGCAGTATTTT. This chain joins TRBV11-3 and TRBJ2-3; 10 bases map to TRBD2. Germline values: CDR1 SGHNT, CDR2 YENEEA. This CDR3 has 16 residues. V lost 1 base and J lost 2; bases outside the gene matches: 3.

The chain joins TRBV29-1 to TRBJ2-7; D is possibly TRBD1 (6 bases). The ends were cut back, 4 bases at V and 1 base at J, with 8 bases in the middle. The germline V gene has CDR1 SQVTM and CDR2 ANQGSEA. This CDR3 comprises 12 residues. CDR3 amino acids: CSVVRGSYEQYF. CDR3 nucleotide sequence: TGCAGCGTTGTCAGGGGTTCCTACGAGCAGTACTTC.

In its sample, this clone was seen a few times. The chain combines TRBV27 with TRBJ1-3; TRBD1 matches at 8 bases. This CDR3 is built from 18 residues. Germline CDR1 reads MNHEY; CDR2 reads SMNVEV (reference sequence). Unmatched junction bases numbered 12, after V lost 4 bases and J lost 1 base. The CDR3 DNA follows: TGTGCCAGCAGTTCCGGGACAGGTTTGCTTGGGTCTGGAAACACCATATATTTT. This codes for CASSSGTGLLGSGNTIYF.

This rearrangement joins TRBV3-1 (or the pseudogene TRBV3-2) to TRBJ1-1; perhaps TRBD1 as D (6 bases). V was pared by 3 bases and J by 4 bases, with 12 bases between. Germline CDR1 LGHDT, CDR2 YNNKEL (reference sequence). There are 14 residues in the CDR3. CDR3 DNA: TGTGCCAGCAGCCATGTTACAGGGTCCACTGAAGCTTTCTTT. Translating it yields CASSHVTGSTEAFF.

This chain connects TRBV5-1 to TRBJ2-3; TRBD2 matches at 8 bases. CDR1 and CDR2 (germline): SGHRS, YFSETQ. V was pared by 2 bases and J by 4 bases, with 6 bases of the junction left unmatched. This CDR3 has 15 residues. The CDR3 here is CASSFAPGGADTQYF. The CDR3 bases are TGCGCCAGCAGCTTCGCGCCCGGGGGGGCAGATACGCAGTATTTT.

The J gene is TRBJ2-5, the V gene TRBV11-1; D is unresolved. The CDR3 loop spans 13 amino acids. Trimming pared 2 bases from V and 4 bases from J, leaving 8 bases between. Germline V gives CDR1 SGHAT, CDR2 FQDESV (reference sequence). This CDR3 is CASSLSLLETQYF. CDR3 in DNA: TGTGCCAGCAGCTTATCTCTTTTAGAGACCCAGTACTTC.

The count of this clone is one. This chain connects TRBV7-8 to TRBJ2-5; TRBD2 matches at 7 bases. The CDR3 length is 16 residues. The germline V gene has CDR1 SGHVS and CDR2 FQNEAQ. V lost 1 base and J lost 5; bases outside the gene matches: 10. Here the CDR3 reads CASSLEVGGPRETQYF. The CDR3, as DNA: TGTGCCAGCAGCTTAGAAGTGGGAGGGCCCAGGGAGACCCAGTACTTC.

The J gene is TRBJ1-2, the V gene TRBV5-1, with TRBD1 identical over 12 bases. V lost 4 bases, J lost 4 bases, and 8 bases stayed unmatched. The germline V gene has CDR1 SGHRS and CDR2 YFSETQ. This CDR3 comprises 16 residues. The CDR3 sequence is CASSPEGQGAGYGYTF. As DNA, the CDR3 is TGCGCCAGCAGCCCGGAGGGACAGGGGGCGGGCTATGGCTACACCTTC.

The chain employs TRBV6-5 and TRBJ1-2; a weak D match, TRBD1 (6 bases). The V gene's germline CDR1 is MNHEY and CDR2 SVGAGI. V was trimmed by 6 bases and J by 2 bases, leaving 10 bases between them. This CDR3 contains 13 residues. The CDR3 loop reads CASSSGQNYGYTF. The CDR3 region has the DNA TGTGCCAGCAGCTCAGGACAGAACTATGGCTACACCTTC.

The CDR3 loop is CASSWAPLGQGEAFF. In nucleotides, the CDR3 is TGTGCCAGCAGCTGGGCCCCGTTGGGACAGGGTGAAGCTTTCTTT. This rearrangement joins TRBV5-6 to TRBJ1-1, with TRBD1 matching over 9 bases. J was trimmed by 7 bases and V by 3 bases; bases with no gene match: 10. The CDR3 is made up of 15 amino acids. CDR1 is SGHDT, CDR2 YYEEEE, per germline.

CDR3 nucleotides: TGTGCCAGCTCACCGGCAACGGGGTCAGATACGCAGTATTTT. Encoded protein: CASSPATGSDTQYF. V is TRBV18 and J is TRBJ2-3, with D possibly TRBD2 on 5 matching bases. Deletions cut 3 bases from V and 4 bases from J, with 11 bases between. There are 14 residues in the CDR3. Germline V gives CDR1 KGHSH, CDR2 LQKENI.

V usage is TRBV2 and J usage is TRBJ1-4, with 10 bases lining up with TRBD1. Germline assignment: CDR1 SNHLY and CDR2 FYNNEI. After removal of 6 bases from V and 6 bases from J, the junction contained 10 bases not matched to a gene. The CDR3 extends over 16 amino acids. CDR3 sequence reads: CASSRDRGSSYEKLFF. CDR3 in DNA: TGTGCCAGCAGCCGGGACAGGGGCTCTAGTTATGAAAAACTGTTTTTT.

The rearrangement uses TRBV30 and TRBJ1-1; 7 nucleotides agree with TRBD1. Germline V gene lookup returns CDR1 GTSNPN and CDR2 SVGIG (reference sequence). The CDR3 contains 12 residues. J gave up 4 bases and V 4 bases, and 3 bases lay outside the gene matches. The DNA of the CDR3 is TGTGCCTGGACAGGGGGACGCACTGAAGCTTTCTTT. This translates into CAWTGGRTEAFF. Full variable domain (rest looked up from reference TRBV30 and TRBJ1-1): SQTIHQWPATLVQPVGSPLSLECTVEGTSNPNLYWYRQAAGRGLQLLFYSVGIGQISSEVPQNLSASRPQDRQFILSSKKLLLSDSGFYLCAWTGGRTEAFFGQGTRLTVV.

The chain is built from TRBV5-1 and TRBJ2-1, with 8 bases fitting TRBD1. The CDR3 length is 15 residues. Losses at the gene ends were 4 bases for V and 8 bases for J; bases not matched to a gene: 11. The germline V gene has CDR1 SGHRS and CDR2 YFSETQ. This chain's CDR3 is CASSRWGQAPDEQFF. In DNA form, the CDR3 reads TGCGCCAGCAGCCGATGGGGACAGGCGCCGGATGAGCAGTTCTTC. The full variable domain, with the rest looked up from reference TRBV5-1 and TRBJ2-1, is KAGVTQTPRYLIKTRGQQVTLSCSPISGHRSVSWYQQTPGQGLQFLFEYFSETQRNKGNFPGRFSGRQFSNSRSEMNVSTLELGDSALYLCASSRWGQAPDEQFFGPGTRLTVL.

The chain links TRBV19 to TRBJ2-3, with TRBD1 matching over 12 bases. Germline trimming cut 1 base from V and 7 bases from J; bases unmatched to any gene: 9. CDR1 is LNHDA, CDR2 SQIVND, per germline (reference sequence). This CDR3 has 17 amino acids. CDR3 protein: CASSIGNRDRGLYTQYF. The CDR3 DNA reads as TGTGCCAGTAGTATAGGAAACCGGGACAGGGGGCTTTATACGCAGTATTTT.

This clone was picked up a small number of times. This chain joins TRBV12-3 or TRBV12-4 and TRBJ1-2; D may be TRBD1 (6 bases). The CDR3 length is 12 residues. V was shortened by 5 bases and J by 4 bases, with 8 bases between the two germline ends. The CDR3 is CASSDRSYGYTF. The CDR3 DNA is TGTGCCAGCAGTGACAGGTCCTATGGCTACACCTTC.

V is TRBV5-6 and J is TRBJ1-2; D is possibly TRBD1 (6 bases). V was pared by 0 bases and J by 7 bases, with 10 bases between. Per germline, CDR1 SGHDT and CDR2 YYEEEE. The CDR3 extends over 13 amino acids. As DNA, the CDR3 is TGTGCCAGCAGCTTGGACAGGGTCAGTGGCTACACCTTC. Translated, it gives CASSLDRVSGYTF.

The chain joins TRBV5-5 to TRBJ2-7; TRBD2 might be the D (7 bases). Germline V gene lookup returns CDR1 SGHKS and CDR2 YYEKEE (reference sequence). The V gene lost 0 bases and the J gene lost 2 bases, with 15 bases spanning the gap. The CDR3 sequence is 16 residues long. The CDR3 sequence is CASSLGSGGVPYEQYF. In DNA, the CDR3 is TGTGCCAGCAGCTTGGGGTCGGGGGGCGTCCCCTACGAGCAGTACTTC.

This chain joins TRBV6-5 and TRBJ1-1; 8 nucleotides agree with TRBD1. Germline V lookup: CDR1 MNHEY, CDR2 SVGAGI. The trim removed 7 bases at V and 2 bases at J, leaving 6 bases unmatched. CDR3 length equals 14 residues. CDR3: CASTLDRANTEAFF. The CDR3 DNA reads TGTGCCAGCACTCTGGACAGGGCTAACACTGAAGCTTTCTTT.